This is a list of T cell receptor beta chains from one sample in a study of blood T cells in healthy people across ages. TCRdb re-derived calls from the 5' RACE reads in MiXCR, one entry per CDR3 protein. The repertoire holds about 1.4 million distinct CDR3 sequences, with 55% to 75% as singletons. The sample comprised blood. The receptors were sampled from a man aged 18 to 35 in good health. CDR3s include the opening cysteine and the closing phenylalanine or tryptophan. Each record gives: D gene, clone size, V gene, J gene, CDR3 protein, CDR3 DNA. A D gene is named only where the DNA matches it firmly. Size values are once, few and many counts, or a class for expanded clones, and some rows have none.

.	.	TRBV20-1	TRBJ2-2	CSALDGDTGELFF	TGCAGTGCACTAGACGGTGACACCGGGGAGCTGTTTTTT
.	.	TRBV28	TRBJ1-2	CASSLSPGSGYTF	TGTGCCAGCAGTTTATCCCCAGGCTCGGGCTACACCTTC
TRBD2	.	TRBV10-3	TRBJ2-1	CAIRTGLADYNEQFF	TGTGCCATCAGGACGGGACTAGCGGACTACAATGAGCAGTTCTTC
TRBD1	.	TRBV7-9	TRBJ1-1	CASSPSPRGRGEAFF	TGTGCCAGCAGCCCCTCGCCCAGGGGGCGGGGAGAAGCTTTCTTT
TRBD1	.	TRBV6-2/TRBV6-3	TRBJ1-1	CASSLMLSTGAASSKAFF	TGTGCCAGCAGCCTGATGCTCTCGACAGGGGCGGCCTCATCGAAAGCTTTCTTT
.	few	TRBV20-1	TRBJ2-3	CSARRGLLTHTDTQYF	TGCAGTGCTAGAAGAGGGCTTTTGACACACACAGATACGCAGTATTTT
TRBD1	.	TRBV27	TRBJ1-5	CASSITWTGRDQPQHF	TGTGCCAGCAGTATCACATGGACAGGTAGGGATCAGCCCCAGCATTTT
TRBD2	.	TRBV20-1	TRBJ2-7	CSARRLAGGFSEQYF	TGCAGTGCGCGACGACTAGCGGGGGGTTTCTCCGAGCAGTACTTC
.	.	TRBV12-3/TRBV12-4	TRBJ1-1	CASSLWGLDTEAFF	TGTGCCAGCAGTTTATGGGGGTTGGACACTGAAGCTTTCTTT
.	.	TRBV13	TRBJ1-2	CASSLGLTSIRDEGYTF	TGTGCCAGCAGCTTAGGTCTCACGTCTATCCGGGACGAGGGCTACACCTTC
.	.	TRBV20-1	TRBJ2-7	CSARVQFGINEQYF	TGCAGTGCTAGAGTCCAGTTCGGTATCAACGAGCAGTACTTC
.	.	TRBV5-8	TRBJ2-6	CASSSLLRGWANVLTF	TGTGCCAGCAGCTCGCTCCTCCGCGGTTGGGCCAACGTCCTGACTTTC
.	.	TRBV11-2	TRBJ2-5	CASIPWAGSPETQYF	TGTGCCAGCATTCCTTGGGCAGGATCACCAGAGACCCAGTACTTC
TRBD2	.	TRBV10-1	TRBJ2-1	CASSDLSGSLSSYNEQFF	TGCGCCAGCAGCGATCTAAGCGGGAGCCTGAGCTCCTACAATGAGCAGTTCTTC
.	.	TRBV10-3	TRBJ1-5	CAISEELGNQPQHF	TGTGCCATCAGTGAGGAACTCGGCAATCAGCCCCAGCATTTT
.	.	TRBV14	TRBJ1-2	CASGQDRVSGYTF	TGTGCCAGCGGCCAAGATCGAGTTAGCGGCTACACCTTC
.	.	TRBV4-3	TRBJ2-5	CASSQGGRGKTQYF	TGCGCCAGCAGCCAAGGGGGTAGGGGGAAGACCCAGTACTTC
.	few	TRBV29-1	TRBJ2-7	CSVGAQGTYEQYF	TGCAGCGTTGGGGCCCAGGGGACCTACGAGCAGTACTTC
.	.	TRBV12-3/TRBV12-4	TRBJ1-2	CASSLWAVTGGGYTF	TGTGCCAGCAGTTTATGGGCGGTGACTGGAGGCGGCTACACCTTC